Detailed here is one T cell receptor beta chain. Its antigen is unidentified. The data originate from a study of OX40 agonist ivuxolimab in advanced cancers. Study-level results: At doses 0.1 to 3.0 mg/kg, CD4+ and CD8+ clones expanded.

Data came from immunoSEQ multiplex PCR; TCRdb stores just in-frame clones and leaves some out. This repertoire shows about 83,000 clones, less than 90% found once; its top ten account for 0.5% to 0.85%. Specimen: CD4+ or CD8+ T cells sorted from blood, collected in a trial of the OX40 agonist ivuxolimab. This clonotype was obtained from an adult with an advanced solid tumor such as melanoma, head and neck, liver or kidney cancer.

DNA of the CDR3: TGTGCCAGCAGCCCTCTCCCCGGACAGAGTTCTAACTATGGCTACACCTTC. Protein: CASSPLPGQSSNYGYTF. This chain joins TRBV14 and TRBJ1-2; D might be TRBD1 (6 bases). Trimming took off 4 bases at V and 0 bases at J, with 18 bases between the two ends. The CDR3 has 17 amino acids. The V gene's germline CDR1 is SGHDN and CDR2 FVKESK. Full variable domain (remainder filled in from reference TRBV14 and TRBJ1-2): EAGVTQFPSHSVIEKGQTVTLRCDPISGHDNLYWYRRVMGKEIKFLLHFVKESKQDESGMPNNRFLAERTGGTYSTLKVQPAELEDSGVYFCASSPLPGQSSNYGYTFGSGTRLTVV.